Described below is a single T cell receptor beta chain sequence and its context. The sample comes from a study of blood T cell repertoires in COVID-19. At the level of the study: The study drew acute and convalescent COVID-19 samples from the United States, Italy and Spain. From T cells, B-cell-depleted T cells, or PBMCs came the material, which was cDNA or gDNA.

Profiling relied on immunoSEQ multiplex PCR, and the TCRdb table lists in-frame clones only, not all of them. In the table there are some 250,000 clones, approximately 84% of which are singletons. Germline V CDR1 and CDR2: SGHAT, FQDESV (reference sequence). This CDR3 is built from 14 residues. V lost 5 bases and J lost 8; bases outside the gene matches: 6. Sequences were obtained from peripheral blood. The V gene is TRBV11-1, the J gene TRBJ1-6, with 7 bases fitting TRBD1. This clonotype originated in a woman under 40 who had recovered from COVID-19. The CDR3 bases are TGTGCCAGCAGCCTACAGGGGTGGGATTCACCCCTCCACTTT. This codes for CASSLQGWDSPLHF. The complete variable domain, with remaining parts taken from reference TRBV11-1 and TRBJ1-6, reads EAEVAQSPRYKITEKSQAVAFWCDPISGHATLYWYRQILGQGPELLVQFQDESVVDDSQLPKDRFSAERLKGVDSTLKIQPAELGDSAMYLCASSLQGWDSPLHFGNGTRLTVT.